The sample holds one count of the clone carrying this T cell receptor (beta chain). Amplification used 60 Vbeta primers and 13 Jbeta primers. Sequencing was performed with immunoSEQ multiplex PCR; in TCRdb, only in-frame clones are kept and a portion is missing. This sample has roughly 100,000 clones, with 65% to 75% found just once. This record comes from a study of cytomegalovirus exposure and HLA in healthy donors. Trimming cost V 4 bases and J 3 bases, with 14 bases left between them. Germline lookup yields CDR1 LNHNV and CDR2 YYDKDF (reference sequence). This CDR3 spans 15 amino acids. Material: PBMCs. This clonotype originated in a female donor in good health and CMV-seronegative. The rearrangement links TRBV15 to TRBJ2-3; perhaps TRBD2 as D (5 bases). This CDR3 reads CATSNIQRGTDTQYF. The CDR3 nucleotides read TGTGCCACCAGCAATATTCAGAGAGGGACAGATACGCAGTATTTT.